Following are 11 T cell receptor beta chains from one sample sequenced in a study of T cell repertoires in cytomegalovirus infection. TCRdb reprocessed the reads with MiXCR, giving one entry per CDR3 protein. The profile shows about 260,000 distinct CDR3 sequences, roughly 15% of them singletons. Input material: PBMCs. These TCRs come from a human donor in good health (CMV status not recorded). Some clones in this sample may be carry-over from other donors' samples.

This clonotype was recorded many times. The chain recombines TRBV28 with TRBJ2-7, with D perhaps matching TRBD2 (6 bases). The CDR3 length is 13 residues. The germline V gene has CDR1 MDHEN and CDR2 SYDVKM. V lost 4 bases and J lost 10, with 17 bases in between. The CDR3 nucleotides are TGTGCCAGCAGTTCACCGGGACCGGGGGTTCAGTACTTC. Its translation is CASSSPGPGVQYF.

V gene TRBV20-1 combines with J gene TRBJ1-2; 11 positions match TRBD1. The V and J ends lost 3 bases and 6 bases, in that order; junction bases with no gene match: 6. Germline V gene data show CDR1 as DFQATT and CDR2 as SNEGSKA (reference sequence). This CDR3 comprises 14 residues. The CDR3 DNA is TGCAGTGCTAGTGGGGACAGGGGGGTCGATGGCTACACCTTC. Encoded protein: CSASGDRGVDGYTF.

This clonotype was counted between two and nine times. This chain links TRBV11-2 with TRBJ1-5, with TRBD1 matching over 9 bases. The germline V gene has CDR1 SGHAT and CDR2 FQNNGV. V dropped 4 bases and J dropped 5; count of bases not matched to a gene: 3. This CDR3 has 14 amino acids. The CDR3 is CASSSGTGHQPQHF. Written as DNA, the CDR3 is TGTGCCAGCAGCTCCGGGACAGGGCATCAGCCCCAGCATTTT.

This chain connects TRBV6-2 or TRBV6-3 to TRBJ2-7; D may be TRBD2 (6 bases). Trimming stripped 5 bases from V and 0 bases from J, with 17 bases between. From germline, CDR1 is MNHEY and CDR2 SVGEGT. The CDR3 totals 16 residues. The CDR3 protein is CASSAGRLISSYEQYF. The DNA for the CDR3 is TGTGCCAGCAGTGCGGGACGGCTAATCAGCTCCTACGAGCAGTACTTC.

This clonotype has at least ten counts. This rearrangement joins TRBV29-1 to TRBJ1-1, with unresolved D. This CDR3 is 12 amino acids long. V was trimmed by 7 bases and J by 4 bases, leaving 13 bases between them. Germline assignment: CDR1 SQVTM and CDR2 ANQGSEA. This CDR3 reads CSDVGWGTEAFF. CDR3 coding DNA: TGCAGCGATGTGGGCTGGGGCACTGAAGCTTTCTTT.

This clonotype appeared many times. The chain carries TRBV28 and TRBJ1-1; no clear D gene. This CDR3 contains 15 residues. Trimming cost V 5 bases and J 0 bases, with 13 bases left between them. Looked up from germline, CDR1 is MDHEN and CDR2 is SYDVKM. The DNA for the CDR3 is TGTGCCAGCAGTAAGGCCAGCGCTTTGAACACTGAAGCTTTCTTT. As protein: CASSKASALNTEAFF.

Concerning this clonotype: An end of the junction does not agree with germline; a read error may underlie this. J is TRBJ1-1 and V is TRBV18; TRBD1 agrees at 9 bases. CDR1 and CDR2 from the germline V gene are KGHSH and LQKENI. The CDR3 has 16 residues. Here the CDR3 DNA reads TGTGCCAGCTCACCCCTCCGGACAGGGGAAAACACTGGAGCTTTCTTT. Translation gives CASSPLRTGENTGAFF. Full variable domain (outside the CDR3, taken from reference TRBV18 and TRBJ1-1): NAGVMQNPRHLVRRRGQEARLRCSPMKGHSHVYWYRQLPEEGLKFMVYLQKENIIDESGMPKERFSAEFPKEGPSILRIQQVVRGDSAAYFCASSPLRTGENTGAFFGQGTRLTVV.

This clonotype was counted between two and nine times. CDR3 bases: TGTGCCAGCAGTGAATTCCCACAGGGAGGCGAAAAACTGTTTTTT. Translating gives CASSEFPQGGEKLFF. The chain employs TRBV25-1 and TRBJ1-4; TRBD1 might be the D (6 bases). The CDR3 contains 15 residues. Between the trimmed V and J ends, which lost 1 base and 8 bases, there was a span of 14 bases. CDR1 is MGHDK and CDR2 is SYGVNS in the germline V gene. Full variable domain (rest looked up from reference TRBV25-1 and TRBJ1-4): EADIYQTPRYLVIGTGKKITLECSQTMGHDKMYWYQQDPGMELHLIHYSYGVNSTEKGDLSSESTVSRIRTEHFPLTLESARPSHTSQYLCASSEFPQGGEKLFFGSGTQLSVL.

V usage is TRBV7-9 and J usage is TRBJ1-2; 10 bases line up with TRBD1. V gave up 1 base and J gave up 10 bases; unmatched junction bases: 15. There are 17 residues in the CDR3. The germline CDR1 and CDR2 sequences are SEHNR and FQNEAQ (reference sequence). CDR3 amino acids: CASSLVPGQGPGGFYTF. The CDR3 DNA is TGTGCCAGCAGCTTAGTCCCGGGACAGGGGCCCGGGGGGTTCTACACCTTC.

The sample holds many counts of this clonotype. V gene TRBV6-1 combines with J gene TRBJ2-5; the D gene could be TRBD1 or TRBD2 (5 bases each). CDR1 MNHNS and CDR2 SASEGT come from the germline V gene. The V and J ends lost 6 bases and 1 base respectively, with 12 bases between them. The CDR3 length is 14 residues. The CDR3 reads CASRPPGTQETQYF. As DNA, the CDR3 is TGTGCCAGCAGACCCCCAGGGACCCAAGAGACCCAGTACTTC.

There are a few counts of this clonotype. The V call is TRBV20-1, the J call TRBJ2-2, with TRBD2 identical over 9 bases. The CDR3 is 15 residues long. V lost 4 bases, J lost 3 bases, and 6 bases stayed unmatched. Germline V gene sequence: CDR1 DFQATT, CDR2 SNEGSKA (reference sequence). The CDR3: CSAKREDLDTGELFF. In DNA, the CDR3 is TGCAGTGCTAAGCGGGAGGATTTGGACACCGGGGAGCTGTTTTTT.